The TCR beta chain under discussion was sequenced for a study of Graves' ophthalmopathy and Graves' hyperthyroidism. The CDR3 has 15 amino acids. Trimming removed 5 bases from V and 4 bases from J, with 17 bases in between. Germline V gene sequence: CDR1 MNHEY, CDR2 SVGAGI. This clonotype was observed many times. The authors amplified TCR beta CDR3 regions from RNA transcripts. HTBI-primed first-round RT-PCR preceded second-round multiplex PCR. In TCRdb, the multiplex PCR reads were re-called with MiXCR into one record per CDR3 protein. Here the sample spans about 1.1 million distinct CDR3 sequences, about 38% being singletons.

The J gene is TRBJ1-2, the V gene TRBV6-5; D gene uncertain. The sequenced sample was peripheral blood or thyroid tissue (not recorded which). The sequence was obtained from an adult man with Graves' hyperthyroidism. The CDR3 sequence is CASSEAGGWIYGYTF. In DNA, the CDR3 is TGTGCCAGCAGTGAAGCGGGAGGATGGATCTATGGCTACACCTTC.